These 5 T cell receptor beta chains came from one sample sequenced in a study of blood T cells in healthy people across ages. With a J-beta primer mix and a sample-barcoded 5' primer, a second PCR ran about 7 to 11 cycles. TCRdb re-analysed the 5' RACE reads in MiXCR, keeping a single row per CDR3 protein. In the table there are 550,000 to 650,000 distinct CDR3 sequences, 25% to 30% of which are singletons. Material for sequencing was blood. These receptors originate from an elderly woman in good health.

This clonotype showed up many times. The gene calls are TRBV9 and TRBJ2-3; D is uncertain. V lost 0 bases to trimming and J lost 3 bases, with 11 bases between them. This CDR3 has 15 amino acids. Germline values: CDR1 SGDLS, CDR2 YYNGEE. As DNA, the CDR3 is TGTGCCAGCAGCGTAGTAGTGTCAGGAACAGATACGCAGTATTTT. Protein: CASSVVVSGTDTQYF.

The chain couples TRBV15 to TRBJ2-3; 10 positions match TRBD2. The junction had 6 bases not matched to a gene; V was cut back by 8 bases and J by 4 bases. The CDR3 loop spans 14 amino acids. CDR1 and CDR2 (germline): LNHNV, YYDKDF (reference sequence). The CDR3 sequence: CATGAGGPSDTQYF. DNA of the CDR3: TGTGCCACCGGAGCGGGAGGGCCCTCAGATACGCAGTATTTT.

This clonotype appeared many times. This chain links TRBV6-5 with TRBJ2-1; D remains ambiguous. The CDR3 covers 14 residues. Trimming removed 7 bases from V and 0 bases from J, with 10 bases in between. Germline CDR1 and CDR2: MNHEY and SVGAGI. CDR3 nucleotides: TGTGCCAGCACCCGATCGGGCTCCTACAATGAGCAGTTCTTC. It specifies CASTRSGSYNEQFF.

This clonotype was picked up a small number of times. J is TRBJ1-5 and V is TRBV20-1; D gene unclear. The germline V and J ends were trimmed by 2 bases and 5 bases, with 22 bases remaining between them. CDR3 length: 17 residues. Germline CDR1 DFQATT, CDR2 SNEGSKA (reference sequence). CDR3 amino acids: CSARKYSASSSYQPQHF. The CDR3 nucleotides are TGCAGTGCTAGAAAATACTCGGCCTCCAGTAGTTATCAGCCCCAGCATTTT.

This clonotype has at least ten counts. The genes are TRBV15 and TRBJ2-5, with D perhaps TRBD1 or TRBD2 (5 bases each). CDR1 is LNHNV, CDR2 YYDKDF, per germline (reference sequence). V was clipped by 3 bases and J by 1 base, with 9 bases between them. This CDR3 comprises 14 residues. The CDR3 protein is CATSRGRSQETQYF. CDR3 sequence (DNA): TGTGCCACCAGCAGGGGACGTTCCCAAGAGACCCAGTACTTC.